The entry below gives a single T cell receptor beta chain sequence along with its context. What it binds is not known. Additional DNA sequences in this sample encode the identical CDR3. This sample was included in a study of shared clonotypes between healthy human individuals. Germline CDR1 SGHDT, CDR2 YYEEEE. After removal of 4 bases from V and 1 base from J, the junction contained 6 bases not matched to a gene. The CDR3 loop spans 15 amino acids. Findings and caveats of the study: Four donors shared approximately 5% of their naive CD4 clonotypes. Compared with memory subsets, naive subsets generally had larger estimated richness.

Donors included only healthy HIV-negative adults lacking recent acute infections or vaccinations. Only Caucasian adults living in Nashville, Tennessee made up the donor group. Measured with immunoSEQ multiplex PCR; TCRdb has only the in-frame clones, and not every one. Among about 2.4 million clones listed, more than 80% were seen once. The genes are TRBV5-6 and TRBJ2-3; TRBD2 matches 7 bases. The specimen sequenced was naive CD4+ T cells sorted from blood. Subset in this sample: CD45RA+ positively selected. This TCR was sampled from a man aged 18 to 35 in good health. The chain's CDR3 is CASSRTSGGTDTQYF. CDR3 nucleotides: TGTGCCAGCAGCCGTACAAGCGGGGGCACAGATACGCAGTATTTT.